The 26 T cell receptor beta chains in this list originate from one sample, sequenced in a study of tumor and adjacent non-tumor tissue in lung cancer. The library came from three nested PCR rounds adapted from ARM-PCR protocols. Via MiXCR, TCRdb re-called the multiplex PCR reads, giving one row per CDR3 protein. The top ten hold 20% to 25% of the sample, which has about 110,000 distinct CDR3 sequences, 75% to 90% seen once. No cell sorting was done before RNA was extracted from the tissue. Sequences were obtained from lung tumor tissue. These receptors were obtained from a man aged 65-85 years with non-small cell lung cancer.

This clonotype was detected once. A clone one base away is much larger, so this may be a read error. The rearrangement joins TRBV5-1 to TRBJ1-2; D not resolved. The CDR3 totals 14 residues. CDR1 is SGHRS and CDR2 is YFSETQ in the germline V gene. The CDR3 nucleotides read TGCGCCAGCAGCTTTGACGGGCAAAACTATGGCCACACCTTC. This encodes CASSFDGQNYGHTF.

For this clonotype: At one end, the junction sequence differs from germline, possibly due to a read error. The chain combines TRBV28 with TRBJ2-6; D remains ambiguous. This CDR3 has 14 residues. Germline V gene data show CDR1 as MDHEN and CDR2 as SYDVKM. The DNA for the CDR3 is TGTGCCAGCAGTCTTCCAGCTGCGGCCAACGTCCTGCCTTTC. Translating it yields CASSLPAAANVLPF.

The chain employs TRBV11-2 and TRBJ2-3, with unresolved D. Judging by the DNA end, TRBJ1-5 fits better; the J call may be wrong. CDR1 and CDR2 (germline): SGHAT, FQNNGV. CDR3 length: 14 amino acids. The CDR3 bases are TGTGCCAGCAGCCTAACCTCAGGATCAAATACGCAGCATTTT. Residues: CASSLTSGSNTQHF.

Notes on this clonotype: Its ends do not fully match the called genes, so a read error is possible. The CDR3 coding sequence is TGTGCCAGCAGAGAGTCCGGCCATGATGAGCAGATCTTT. Amino acids: CASRESGHDEQIF. The V gene is TRBV6-5, the J gene TRBJ2-1; D is uncertain. The CDR3 has 13 amino acids. CDR1 and CDR2 from the germline V gene are MNHEY and SVGAGI.

Remarks on this clonotype: This is likely a read error, given that the CDR3 carries no conserved phenylalanine or tryptophan at its end. The chain has TRBV7-8 and TRBJ2-1; either TRBD1 or TRBD2 may supply D (5 bases each). V was shortened by 5 bases and J by 9 bases, with 17 bases between the two germline ends. The CDR3 consists of 14 residues. CDR1 and CDR2 (germline): SGHVS, FQNEAQ. As DNA, the CDR3 is TGTGCCAGCAGCCAATTCCCAGGGACGGTTGAGCAGTTCTTG. It is translated as CASSQFPGTVEQFL.

J is TRBJ2-1 and V is TRBV11-2; 13 positions match TRBD2. CDR1 is SGHAT and CDR2 is FQNNGV in the germline V gene. The CDR3 extends over 15 amino acids. The V and J ends lost 5 bases and 7 bases, in that order; junction bases with no gene match: 5. CDR3 region: CASSQGLAGPNEQFF. The CDR3 DNA is TGTGCCAGCAGCCAGGGACTAGCGGGACCTAATGAGCAGTTCTTC.

Many counts were recorded for this clonotype. This CDR3 reads CASSDRDHNSPLHF. CDR3 DNA sequence: TGCGCCAGCAGCGACCGGGACCATAATTCACCCCTCCACTTT. The rearrangement links TRBV5-1 to TRBJ1-6; possibly TRBD1 for D (5 bases). Germline CDR1 and CDR2: SGHRS and YFSETQ. The germline V and J ends were trimmed by 4 bases and 5 bases, with 10 bases remaining between them. CDR3 size: 14 residues.

As regards this clonotype: This may stem from a read error, because a much larger clone lies one nucleotide away. Here the CDR3 omits its conserved ending phenylalanine or tryptophan, so a read error is the likely source. V and J are TRBV28 and TRBJ1-5; D not certain. Deletions cut 3 bases from V and 4 bases from J, with 13 bases between. The CDR3 is made up of 15 amino acids. Germline CDR1 MDHEN, CDR2 SYDVKM. The CDR3 DNA is TGTGCCAGCAGTTTTACGGTAGGCGTTAATCAGCCCCAGCATTCT. Translated, it gives CASSFTVGVNQPQHS.

On this clonotype itself: One junction end disagrees with the germline gene, perhaps due to a read error. The V call is TRBV11-3, the J call TRBJ2-3, with 7 bases aligning to TRBD2. Germline values: CDR1 SGHNT, CDR2 YENEEA. This CDR3 spans 13 amino acids. For the CDR3, the DNA is TGTGCCAGCAGCCATACAGGACTAGATATGCAGTATTTT. Encoded protein: CASSHTGLDMQYF.

A word on this clonotype: The junction differs from germline at one of its ends, possibly a read error. CDR3 region: CATSLRGDTESFF. Here the CDR3 DNA reads TGCGCCACCAGCTTACGGGGAGACACTGAATCTTTCTTT. The rearrangement uses TRBV5-1 and TRBJ1-1; D is uncertain. CDR1 is SGHRS, CDR2 YFSETQ, per germline. The length of the CDR3 is 13 residues.

A remark on this clonotype: Relative to the germline gene, one junction end is altered; a read error may explain this. DNA for the CDR3: TGTGCCAGCAGCTTGAGCCGCTGCGAACAGTATTTC. It is translated as CASSLSRCEQYF. The chain is built from TRBV11-2 and TRBJ2-7, with unresolved D. CDR1 is SGHAT, CDR2 FQNNGV, per germline. The CDR3 runs to 12 residues.

In the case of this clonotype: The junction does not match germline at one end; this may be a read error. The rearrangement links TRBV7-9 to TRBJ2-1; unclear D gene. The germline CDR1 and CDR2 sequences are SEHNR and FQNEAQ (reference sequence). The CDR3 length is 17 residues. This CDR3 is CASSEDQPLYSYNKQFF. CDR3 nucleotides: TGTGCCAGCAGCGAAGACCAGCCTCTTTACTCCTACAATAAGCAATTCTTC.

This clonotype was counted ten times or more. The DNA for the CDR3 is TGTGCCAGCAGTCGCCGACAGGGAAGCACTACAATAGATGAGCAGTTCTTC. Protein product: CASSRRQGSTTIDEQFF. The rearrangement links TRBV6-6 to TRBJ2-1, with 7 bases that match TRBD1. V was pared by 5 bases and J by 8 bases, with 18 bases of the junction left unmatched. Germline loops: CDR1 MNHNY, CDR2 SVGAGI (reference sequence). There are 17 residues in the CDR3.

A few counts support this clonotype. The chain couples TRBV29-1 to TRBJ2-3; 9 nucleotides agree with TRBD2. The CDR3 covers 17 residues. Germline V gene sequence: CDR1 SQVTM, CDR2 ANQGSEA. V lost 3 bases, J lost 4 bases, and 14 bases stayed unmatched. The CDR3 DNA follows: TGCAGCGTTGATACTCTAGCGGGGTCATTTAGCTCAGATACGCAGTATTTT. Translation gives CSVDTLAGSFSSDTQYF.

Comments on this clonotype: Just one base apart from a much larger clone, this may be a read error. The chain carries TRBV30 and TRBJ2-1; 8 nucleotides line up with TRBD1. Looked up from germline, CDR1 is GTSNPN and CDR2 is SVGIG (reference sequence). This CDR3 is built from 15 residues. DNA of the CDR3: TGTGCCTGGAGTACGGACGGACAGGGAAAGAATGAGCATTTCTTC. This codes for CAWSTDGQGKNEHFF.

This clonotype came up many times. This rearrangement joins TRBV5-5 to TRBJ1-1; D is ambiguous. CDR3 length equals 13 residues. CDR1 SGHKS and CDR2 YYEKEE come from the germline V gene (reference sequence). V was clipped by 2 bases and J by 0 bases, with 5 bases between them. CDR3 region: CASSLGLNTEAFF. The DNA for the CDR3 is TGTGCCAGCAGCTTAGGGCTGAACACTGAAGCTTTCTTT.

This clonotype has only a few counts. A much more abundant neighbour one base away suggests this may be a read error. CDR3 sequence: CTIAGQSNTGELFF. CDR3 sequence (DNA): TGTACCATCGCGGGGCAATCGAACACCGGGGAGCTGTTTTTT. The rearrangement uses TRBV10-3 and TRBJ2-2, with D tentatively TRBD2 (6 bases). The CDR3 length is 14 residues. Germline-derived CDR1 and CDR2 are ENHRY and SYGVKD.

With regard to this clonotype: A junction end diverges from the germline sequence, so it may reflect a read error. V gene TRBV4-3 combines with J gene TRBJ2-1, with TRBD1 as a possible D gene (5 bases). The CDR3 consists of 15 residues. Germline V gene data show CDR1 as LGHNA and CDR2 as YSLEER. CDR3 DNA: TGCGCCAGCAGCCAAGATTTAGGGGCTGCTAATGAGCACTTCTTC. Its protein is CASSQDLGAANEHFF.

On this clonotype itself: One junction end disagrees with the germline gene, perhaps due to a read error. The chain has TRBV5-4 and TRBJ2-2; D may be TRBD1 (6 bases). The CDR3 has 14 residues. Germline CDR1 and CDR2: SGHNT and YYREEE (reference sequence). CDR3 sequence reads: CANSRVRDTGELLF. DNA of the CDR3: TGTGCCAACAGCCGGGTTAGGGACACCGGGGAGCTGTTATTT.

Worth noting for this clonotype: The CDR3 does not end in the conserved phenylalanine or tryptophan, so this is likely a read error. This chain connects TRBV6-6 to TRBJ1-1, with unresolved D. Germline V CDR1 and CDR2: MNHNY, SVGAGI (reference sequence). The CDR3 is made up of 12 amino acids. In nucleotides, the CDR3 is TGTGTCAGCAGGCTACCCGACACTGAAGCTTTCCTT. Translation gives CVSRLPDTEAFL.

This clonotype was observed a single time. The CDR3 does not end in the conserved phenylalanine or tryptophan, so this is likely a read error. It is unclear where the CDR3 begins or ends on the DNA, so no DNA is shown, and the CDR3 is as TCRdb lists it. The chain combines TRBV5-4 with TRBJ1-2. Both ends counted, the CDR3 spans 13 residues. Germline V gene sequence: CDR1 SGHNT, CDR2 YYREEE (reference sequence). The CDR3: CASRLDVNYGNTL.

Worth noting for this clonotype: At one end, the junction sequence differs from germline, possibly due to a read error. V is TRBV6-5 and J is TRBJ2-7, with 7 bases aligning to TRBD2. Germline CDR1 reads MNHEY; CDR2 reads SVGAGI. The CDR3 loop spans 15 amino acids. The CDR3 loop reads CAVGRRLADSYERYF. The CDR3, as DNA: TGTGCCGTCGGAAGGAGACTAGCAGATTCTTACGAGCGGTACTTT.

Notes on this clonotype: Since no conserved phenylalanine or tryptophan closes the CDR3, a read error is the likely cause. The DNA is omitted, as the CDR3 cannot be located on it reliably, and the CDR3 follows TCRdb's listing. V is TRBV29-1 and J is TRBJ1-2. A total of 16 residues make up the CDR3, ends included. Germline V CDR1 and CDR2: SQVTM, ANQGSEA. CDR3 protein: CSALPYLEPDNYGYTL.

A note on this clonotype: In this CDR3 the conserved last residue, phenylalanine or tryptophan, is missing, so a read error is likely. The V and J genes are TRBV12-5 and TRBJ2-3; D unclear. V dropped 5 bases and J dropped 8 bases, with 11 bases sitting between them. The CDR3 is 12 amino acids. Germline V gene data show CDR1 as LGHNT and CDR2 as FRNRAP. CDR3 region: CASGHIEGTQYL. For the CDR3, the DNA is TGTGCTAGTGGTCACATTGAAGGTACGCAGTATTTA.

V usage is TRBV12-3 or TRBV12-4 and J usage is TRBJ2-2; tentative D call: TRBD2 (6 bases). V lost 7 bases and J 3 bases, leaving 18 bases between the germline ends. CDR3 size: 16 residues. The CDR3 DNA is TGTGCCAGCAAGGGCGGAGGGACGCCGTACACCGGGGAGCTGTTTTTT. Translating gives CASKGGGTPYTGELFF.

As for this clonotype: One end of the junction is discordant with germline, which a read error may explain. V usage is TRBV12-3 or TRBV12-4 and J usage is TRBJ1-1; D ambiguous. The CDR3 totals 12 residues. The CDR3 region has the DNA TGTGCCACCAGTCCCGTGAACACTGAAGCTTTCTTT. Translating gives CATSPVNTEAFF.